A selection of T cell receptor beta chains follows, all from one sample in a study of blood T cell repertoires in COVID-19. Sequenced by immunoSEQ multiplex PCR; TCRdb stores in-frame clones only, minus some. The sample shows around 300,000 clones, under 90% of them seen only once. Source material: PBMCs or T cells enriched from blood (not recorded which). The receptor source for this set is a woman aged 55-69 years who had recovered from COVID-19. Each CDR3 is given with its conserved first and last residue. D genes are given only for firm matches. Some rows have no size entry. The others give once, few or many, or a class for an expanded clone.

>TRBD1|TRBJ2-2|-|TRBV7-9
CASFRDRGTGELFF
TGTGCCAGCTTTCGGGACAGGGGAACCGGGGAGCTGTTTTTT
>-|TRBJ1-1|-|TRBV24-1
CATSDGGLNTEAFF
TGTGCCACCAGTGACGGGGGTTTGAACACTGAAGCTTTCTTT
>-|TRBJ1-3|-|TRBV7-9
CASSLRMGDSENTIYF
TGTGCCAGCAGCTTAAGGATGGGGGACTCAGAAAACACCATATATTTT
>-|TRBJ1-2|-|TRBV12-3/TRBV12-4
CANPHRDYNGYTF
TGTGCCAACCCTCACAGGGACTATAATGGCTACACCTTC
>-|TRBJ1-1|-|TRBV29-1
CSVRNTEAFF
TGCAGCGTCCGGAACACTGAAGCTTTCTTT
>-|TRBJ1-5|-|TRBV2
CASSEVAGNQPQHF
TGTGCCAGCAGTGAAGTCGCGGGAAATCAGCCCCAGCATTTT
>-|TRBJ1-4|-|TRBV19
CASSNRGWTNEKLFF
TGTGCCAGTAGTAATCGGGGTTGGACTAATGAAAAACTGTTTTTT
>TRBD1|TRBJ1-4|-|TRBV30
CAWSGPGTGSEKLFF
TGTGCCTGGAGTGGGCCCGGGACAGGGAGTGAAAAACTGTTTTTT
>-|TRBJ1-2|-|TRBV4-1
CASSQSTGGLGGYGYTF
TGCGCCAGCAGCCAAAGCACAGGTGGTTTGGGGGGCTATGGCTACACCTTC
>-|TRBJ1-2|-|TRBV24-1
CATSDSVYGYTF
TGTGCCACCTCAGACAGCGTCTATGGCTACACCTTC
>-|TRBJ2-1|-|TRBV5-1
CASSLEGGGRNEQFF
TGCGCCAGCAGCTTGGAAGGGGGCGGGAGGAATGAGCAGTTCTTC
>-|TRBJ2-1|-|TRBV5-5
CASTATRSSYNEQFF
TGTGCCAGCACGGCAACTAGGAGCTCCTACAATGAGCAGTTCTTC
>-|TRBJ1-1|-|TRBV27
CASSPETLFMNTEAFF
TGTGCCAGCAGTCCCGAGACTCTGTTCATGAACACTGAAGCTTTCTTT
>-|TRBJ1-1|few|TRBV15
CATSLWGGDTEAFF
TGTGCCACCAGCCTATGGGGGGGGGACACTGAAGCTTTCTTT
>TRBD1|TRBJ2-3|-|TRBV30
CAWSPPGQARADTQYF
TGTGCCTGGAGTCCCCCGGGACAGGCAAGGGCGGATACGCAGTATTTT
>-|TRBJ2-2|-|TRBV2
CASSADAGAVGKTGELFF
TGTGCCAGCAGTGCCGATGCAGGGGCGGTCGGTAAAACCGGGGAGCTGTTTTTT
>-|TRBJ2-2|-|TRBV6-5
CASSYRSTGELFF
TGTGCCAGCAGTTACCGCAGCACCGGGGAGCTGTTTTTT
>TRBD1|TRBJ1-2|-|TRBV5-1
CASSQSGTANYGYTF
TGCGCCAGCAGCCAATCCGGGACAGCTAACTATGGCTACACCTTC
>-|TRBJ1-2|once|TRBV2
CASSSGGTYGYTF
TGTGCCAGCAGTTCTGGGGGGACCTATGGCTACACCTTC
>TRBD1|TRBJ2-7|-|TRBV3-1/TRBV3-2
CASSLDRAPYEQYF
TGTGCCAGCAGCCTGGACAGGGCTCCCTACGAGCAGTACTTC